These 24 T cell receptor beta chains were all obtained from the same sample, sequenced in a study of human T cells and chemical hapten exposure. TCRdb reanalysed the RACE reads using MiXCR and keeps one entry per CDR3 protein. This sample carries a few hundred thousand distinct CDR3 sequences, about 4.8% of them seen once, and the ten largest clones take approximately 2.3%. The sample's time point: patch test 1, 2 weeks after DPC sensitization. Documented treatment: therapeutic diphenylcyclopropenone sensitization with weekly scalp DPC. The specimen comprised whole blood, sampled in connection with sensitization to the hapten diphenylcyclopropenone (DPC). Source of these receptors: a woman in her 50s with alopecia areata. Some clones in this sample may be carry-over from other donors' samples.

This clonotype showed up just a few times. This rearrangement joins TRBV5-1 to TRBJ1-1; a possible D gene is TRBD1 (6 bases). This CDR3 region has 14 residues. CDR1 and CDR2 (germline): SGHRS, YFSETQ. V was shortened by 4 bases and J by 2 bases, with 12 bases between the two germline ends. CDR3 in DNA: TGCGCCAGCAGCGTGGACAGCCAAAACACTGAAGCTTTCTTT. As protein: CASSVDSQNTEAFF.

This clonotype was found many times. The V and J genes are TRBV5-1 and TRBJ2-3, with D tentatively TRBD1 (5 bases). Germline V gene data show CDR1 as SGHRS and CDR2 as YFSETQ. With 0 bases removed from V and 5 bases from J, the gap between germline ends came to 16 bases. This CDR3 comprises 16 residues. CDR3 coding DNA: TGCGCCAGCAGCTTGGGTACAGGCCGAAGGGAAGATACGCAGTATTTT. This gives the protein CASSLGTGRREDTQYF.

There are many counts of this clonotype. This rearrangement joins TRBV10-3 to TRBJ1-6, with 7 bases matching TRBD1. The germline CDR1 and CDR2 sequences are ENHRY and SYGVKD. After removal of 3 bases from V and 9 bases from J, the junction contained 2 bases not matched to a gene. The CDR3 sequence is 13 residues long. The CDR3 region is CAISEDRVSPLHF. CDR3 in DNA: TGTGCCATCAGTGAAGACAGGGTTTCACCCCTCCACTTT.

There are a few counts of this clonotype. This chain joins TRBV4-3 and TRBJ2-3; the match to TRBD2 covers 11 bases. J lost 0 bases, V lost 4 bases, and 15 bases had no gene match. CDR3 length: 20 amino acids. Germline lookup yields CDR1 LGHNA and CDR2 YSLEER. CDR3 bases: TGCGCCAGCAGCCTTAGAGTAGCGGGAGGGCCTTTTATGAGCACAGATACGCAGTATTTT. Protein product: CASSLRVAGGPFMSTDTQYF.

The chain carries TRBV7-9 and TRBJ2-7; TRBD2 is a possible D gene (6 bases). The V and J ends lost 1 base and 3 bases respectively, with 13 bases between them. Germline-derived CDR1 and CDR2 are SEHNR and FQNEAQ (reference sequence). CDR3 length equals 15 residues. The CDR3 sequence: CASSLGRGGYYEQYF. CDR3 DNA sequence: TGTGCCAGCAGCTTAGGCCGGGGAGGTTACTACGAGCAGTACTTC.

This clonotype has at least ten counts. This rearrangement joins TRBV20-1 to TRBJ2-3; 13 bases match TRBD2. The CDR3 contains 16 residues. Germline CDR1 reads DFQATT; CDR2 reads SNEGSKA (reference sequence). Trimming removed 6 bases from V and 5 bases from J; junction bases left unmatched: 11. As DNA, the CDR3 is TGCAGTGCCCCCGGGACTAGCGGGGCGAGGAGAGATACGCAGTATTTT. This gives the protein CSAPGTSGARRDTQYF.

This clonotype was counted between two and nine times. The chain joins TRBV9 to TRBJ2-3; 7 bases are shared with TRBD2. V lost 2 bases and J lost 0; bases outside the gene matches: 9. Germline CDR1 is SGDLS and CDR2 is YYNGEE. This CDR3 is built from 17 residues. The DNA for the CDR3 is TGTGCCAGCAGCGTTCTAGGACTAGGGCAAAGCACAGATACGCAGTATTTT. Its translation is CASSVLGLGQSTDTQYF.

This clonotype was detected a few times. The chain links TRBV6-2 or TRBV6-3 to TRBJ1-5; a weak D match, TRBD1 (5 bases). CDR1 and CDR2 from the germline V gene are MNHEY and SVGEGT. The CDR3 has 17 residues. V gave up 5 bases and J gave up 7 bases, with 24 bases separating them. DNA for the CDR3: TGTGCCAGCAGTCCCAGAGGGGTATCCGGGTGGGGGCAGCCCCAGCATTTT. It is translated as CASSPRGVSGWGQPQHF.

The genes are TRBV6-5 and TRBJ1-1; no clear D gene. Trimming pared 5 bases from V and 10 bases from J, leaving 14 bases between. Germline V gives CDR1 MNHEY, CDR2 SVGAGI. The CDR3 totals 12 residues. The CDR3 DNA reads TGTGCCAGCAGTGAGGGCCCTTCGAGAGCTTTCTTT. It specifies CASSEGPSRAFF.

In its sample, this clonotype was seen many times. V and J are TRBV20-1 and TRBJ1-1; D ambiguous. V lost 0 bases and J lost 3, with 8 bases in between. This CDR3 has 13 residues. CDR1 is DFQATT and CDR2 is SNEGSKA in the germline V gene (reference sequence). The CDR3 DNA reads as TGCAGTGCTAGAGAATCCCGAGACACTGAAGCTTTCTTT. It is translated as CSARESRDTEAFF.

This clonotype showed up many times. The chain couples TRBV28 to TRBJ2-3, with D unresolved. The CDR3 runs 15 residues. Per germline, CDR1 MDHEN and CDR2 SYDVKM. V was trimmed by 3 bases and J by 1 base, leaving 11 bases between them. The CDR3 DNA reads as TGTGCCAGCAGTTTGCTTCGCCAGGGCACAGATACGCAGTATTTT. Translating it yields CASSLLRQGTDTQYF.

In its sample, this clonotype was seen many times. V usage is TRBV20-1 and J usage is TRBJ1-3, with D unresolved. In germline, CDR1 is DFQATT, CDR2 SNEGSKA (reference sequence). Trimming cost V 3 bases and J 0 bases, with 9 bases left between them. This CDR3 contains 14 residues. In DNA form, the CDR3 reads TGCAGTGCTAGGAGTTCAAGCTCTGGAAACACCATATATTTT. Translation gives CSARSSSSGNTIYF.

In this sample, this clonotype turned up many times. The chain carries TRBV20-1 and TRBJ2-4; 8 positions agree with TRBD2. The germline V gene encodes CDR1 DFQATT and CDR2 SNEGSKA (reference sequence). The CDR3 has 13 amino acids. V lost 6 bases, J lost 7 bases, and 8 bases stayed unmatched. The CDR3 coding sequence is TGCAGTGCGGGGGGACTAGGGGAGAACATTCAGTACTTC. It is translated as CSAGGLGENIQYF.

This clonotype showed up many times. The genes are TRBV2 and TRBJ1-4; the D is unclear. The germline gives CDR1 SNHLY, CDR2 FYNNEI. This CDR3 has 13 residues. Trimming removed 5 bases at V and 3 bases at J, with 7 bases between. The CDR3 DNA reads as TGTGCCAGCAGTAGGGAGGCTAATGAAAAACTGTTTTTT. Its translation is CASSREANEKLFF.

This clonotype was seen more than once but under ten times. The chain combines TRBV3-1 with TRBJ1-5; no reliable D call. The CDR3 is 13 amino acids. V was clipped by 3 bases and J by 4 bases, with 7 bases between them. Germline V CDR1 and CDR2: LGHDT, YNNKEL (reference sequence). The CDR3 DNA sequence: TGTGCCAGCAGCCAGCAGCTTAATCAGCCCCAGCATTTT. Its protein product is CASSQQLNQPQHF.

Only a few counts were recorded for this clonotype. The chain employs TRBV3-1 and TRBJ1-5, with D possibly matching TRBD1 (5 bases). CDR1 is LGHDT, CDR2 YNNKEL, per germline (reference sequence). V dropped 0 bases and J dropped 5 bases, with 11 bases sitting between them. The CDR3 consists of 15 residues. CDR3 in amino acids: CASSQDAGSDQPQHF. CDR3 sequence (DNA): TGTGCCAGCAGCCAAGATGCAGGGTCGGATCAGCCCCAGCATTTT.

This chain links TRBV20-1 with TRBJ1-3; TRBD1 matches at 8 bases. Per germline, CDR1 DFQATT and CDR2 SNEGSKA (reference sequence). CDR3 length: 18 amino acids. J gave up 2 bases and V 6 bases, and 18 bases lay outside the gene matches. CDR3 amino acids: CSASPAGGQRMAGNTIYF. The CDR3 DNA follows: TGCAGTGCCTCCCCGGCAGGGGGCCAGAGAATGGCTGGAAACACCATATATTTT.

CDR3 nucleotide sequence: TGTGCCAGCGGTCGTGGGTTCGAGCAGTACTTC. Protein product: CASGRGFEQYF. This chain joins TRBV7-2 and TRBJ2-7; D gene unclear. V shed 8 bases and J shed 6 bases, with 11 bases lying between them. This CDR3 region has 11 residues. Looked up from germline, CDR1 is SGHTA and CDR2 is FQGNSA.

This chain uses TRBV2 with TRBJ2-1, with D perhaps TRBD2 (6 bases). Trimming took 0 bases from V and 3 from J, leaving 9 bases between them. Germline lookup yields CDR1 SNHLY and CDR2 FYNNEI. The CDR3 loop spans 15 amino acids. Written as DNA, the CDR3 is TGTGCCAGCAGTGAAGCAAGACTAGACTACAATGAGCAGTTCTTC. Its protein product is CASSEARLDYNEQFF.

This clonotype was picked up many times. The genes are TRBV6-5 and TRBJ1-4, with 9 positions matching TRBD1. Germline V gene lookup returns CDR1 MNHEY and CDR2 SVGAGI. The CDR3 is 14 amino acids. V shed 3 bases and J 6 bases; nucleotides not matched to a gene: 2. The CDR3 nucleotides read TGTGCCAGCAGTTATACAGGGGGCGATGAAAAACTGTTTTTT. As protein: CASSYTGGDEKLFF.

The CDR3, as DNA: TGTGCCTGGGCTAGCGATATAGGAGATACGCAGTATTTT. Protein sequence: CAWASDIGDTQYF. The chain has TRBV30 and TRBJ2-3; the D gene is possibly TRBD2 (6 bases). CDR3 length: 13 residues. Trimming took off 5 bases at V and 5 bases at J, with 14 bases between the two ends. Germline V lookup: CDR1 GTSNPN, CDR2 SVGIG (reference sequence).

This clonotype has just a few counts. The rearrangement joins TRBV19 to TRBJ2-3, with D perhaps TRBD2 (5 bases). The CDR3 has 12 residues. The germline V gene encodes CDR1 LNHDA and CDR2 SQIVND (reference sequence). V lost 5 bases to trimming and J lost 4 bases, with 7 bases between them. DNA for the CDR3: TGTGCCAGTAGTGGGCGGGCAGATACGCAGTATTTT. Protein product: CASSGRADTQYF. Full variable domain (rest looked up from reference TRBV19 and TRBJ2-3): DGGITQSPKYLFRKEGQNVTLSCEQNLNHDAMYWYRQDPGQGLRLIYYSQIVNDFQKGDIAEGYSVSREKKESFPLTVTSAQKNPTAFYLCASSGRADTQYFGPGTRLTVL.

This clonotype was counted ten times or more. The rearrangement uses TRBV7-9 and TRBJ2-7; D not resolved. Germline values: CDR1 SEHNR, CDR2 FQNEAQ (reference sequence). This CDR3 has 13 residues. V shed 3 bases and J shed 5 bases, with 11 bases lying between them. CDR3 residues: CASSFGVPDEQYF. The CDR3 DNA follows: TGTGCCAGCAGCTTTGGTGTTCCGGACGAGCAGTACTTC.

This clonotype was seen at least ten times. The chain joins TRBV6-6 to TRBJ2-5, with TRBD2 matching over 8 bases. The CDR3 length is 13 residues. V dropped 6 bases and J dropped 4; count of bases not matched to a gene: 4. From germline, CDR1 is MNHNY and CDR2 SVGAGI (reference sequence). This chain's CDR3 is CASRTSGGETQYF. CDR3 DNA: TGTGCCAGCAGAACCAGCGGGGGAGAGACCCAGTACTTC.